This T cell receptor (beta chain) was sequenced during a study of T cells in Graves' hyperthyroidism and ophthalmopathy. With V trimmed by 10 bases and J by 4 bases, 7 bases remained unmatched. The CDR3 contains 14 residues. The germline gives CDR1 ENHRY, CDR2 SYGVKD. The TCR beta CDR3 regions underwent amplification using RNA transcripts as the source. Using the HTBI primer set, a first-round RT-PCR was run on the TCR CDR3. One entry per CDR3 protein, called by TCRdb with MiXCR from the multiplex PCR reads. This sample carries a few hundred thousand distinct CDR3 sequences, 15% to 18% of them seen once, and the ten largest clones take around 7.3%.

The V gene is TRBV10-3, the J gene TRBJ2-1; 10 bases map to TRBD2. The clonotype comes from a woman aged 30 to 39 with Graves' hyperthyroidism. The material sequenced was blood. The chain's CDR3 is CATNLAGEYNEQFF. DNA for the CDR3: TGTGCCACCAACCTAGCGGGAGAATACAATGAGCAGTTCTTC.